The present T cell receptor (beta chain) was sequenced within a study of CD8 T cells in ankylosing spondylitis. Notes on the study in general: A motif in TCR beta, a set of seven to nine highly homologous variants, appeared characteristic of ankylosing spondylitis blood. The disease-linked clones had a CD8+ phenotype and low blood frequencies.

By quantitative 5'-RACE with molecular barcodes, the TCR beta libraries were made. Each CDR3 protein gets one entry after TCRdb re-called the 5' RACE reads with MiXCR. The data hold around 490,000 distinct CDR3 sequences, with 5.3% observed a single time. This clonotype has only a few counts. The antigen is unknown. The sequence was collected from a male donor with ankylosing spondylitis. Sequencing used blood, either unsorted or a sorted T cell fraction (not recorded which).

The CDR3 bases are TGCAGTGCGAAGGGAGTTGTTGGGGAGCGCACAGATACGCAGTATTTT. Residues: CSAKGVVGERTDTQYF. This chain joins TRBV20-1 and TRBJ2-3; D possibly corresponds to TRBD2 (5 bases). Germline loops: CDR1 DFQATT, CDR2 SNEGSKA (reference sequence). Trimming left V 6 bases short and J 1 base short, with 20 bases between. CDR3 length: 16 amino acids.